The T cell receptor (beta chain) under discussion was sequenced for a study of cytomegalovirus exposure and HLA in healthy donors. Overall study results and limits: Within the data, a cluster of highly shared sequence variants was likely a sequencing artifact. The later analysis indicated that the majority of CMV-associated TCR beta chains appeared HLA-restricted. The study listed approximately 170 cytomegalovirus-associated TCR beta chains.

Concerning this clone: Its antigen is currently unknown.

The donors, nominally healthy at sampling, likely had unrecorded immune exposures. With V trimmed by 1 base and J by 2 bases, 3 bases remained unmatched. CDR1 SGHNT and CDR2 YYREEE come from the germline V gene (reference sequence). The CDR3 consists of 16 residues. Primers included in the PCR were 60 Vbeta and 13 Jbeta primers. Produced via immunoSEQ multiplex PCR; TCRdb's table is partial and in-frame only. Of roughly 100,000 clones listed, roughly 74% are singletons. Sequencing input: PBMCs. The source of this sequence is a woman in her thirties or forties in good health and CMV-seronegative. This chain joins TRBV5-4 and TRBJ2-5; 12 nucleotides line up with TRBD2. The CDR3 reads CASSLRTSGIQETQYF. The CDR3 DNA sequence: TGTGCCAGCAGCTTGCGGACTAGCGGGATTCAAGAGACCCAGTACTTC.